The clone carrying this T cell receptor (beta chain) was observed a few times. Its antigen is as yet unknown. The data were obtained in a study of cytomegalovirus exposure and HLA in healthy donors. Study-wide context: A later analysis reported the same platform for the 110 or so validation repertoires and the roughly 650 first-cohort repertoires. General study results and limits: Some TCR beta chains (more than 150 of them) were listed as cytomegalovirus-associated.

Germline CDR1 LNHDA, CDR2 SQIVND (reference sequence). This CDR3 has 14 amino acids. V lost 8 bases and J 2 bases, leaving 13 bases between the germline ends. It was the 120-subject validation cohort, separate from the roughly 700-subject first cohort, to which the donors belonged. Assay used: immunoSEQ multiplex PCR; TCRdb lists only in-frame clones, some missing. The sample gives almost 75,000 clones, 85% of which show up once; 2.5% to 3.5% is in the top ten. The clonotype comes from a man aged 25 to 40 in good health and CMV-seronegative. The specimen was PBMCs. V is TRBV19 and J is TRBJ1-3; possibly TRBD1 for D (5 bases). The CDR3 DNA reads as TGTGCCAGTCGATCGGCGGGGGCTGGAAACACCATATATTTT. As protein: CASRSAGAGNTIYF.